Described below is a single T cell receptor beta chain sequence and its context. The antigen remains undetermined. This sample is part of a study of shared clonotypes between healthy human individuals. Study-level findings and limits: Around 5.3% of naive CD4 clonotypes were shared across several donors.

Sequencing was at deep level. In the sorted-subset replicate PCRs, 200 ng DNA, 30,000 or so T cell genomes, was used. The table came from immunoSEQ multiplex PCR; TCRdb's copy has only in-frame clones and leaves some out. Of roughly 700,000 clones listed, about 74% were seen once; the top ten hold roughly 1.7%. The sequencing input was memory CD4+ T cells sorted from blood. As for subset: CD45RA-negative fraction. The clonotype originates from a woman under 40 in good health.

CDR3 in DNA: TGTGCCAGCGACACTTTCGGACAGGGCACTAATGAAAAACTGTTTTTT. Translating it yields CASDTFGQGTNEKLFF. The chain combines TRBV2 with TRBJ1-4; 8 nucleotides match TRBD1. Trimming removed 8 bases from V and 2 bases from J; junction bases left unmatched: 10. The germline V gene has CDR1 SNHLY and CDR2 FYNNEI. The CDR3 runs 16 residues. Full variable domain (outside the CDR3, taken from reference TRBV2 and TRBJ1-4): EPEVTQTPSHQVTQMGQEVILRCVPISNHLYFYWYRQILGQKVEFLVSFYNNEISEKSEIFDDQFSVERPDGSNFTLKIRSTKLEDSAMYFCASDTFGQGTNEKLFFGSGTQLSVL.